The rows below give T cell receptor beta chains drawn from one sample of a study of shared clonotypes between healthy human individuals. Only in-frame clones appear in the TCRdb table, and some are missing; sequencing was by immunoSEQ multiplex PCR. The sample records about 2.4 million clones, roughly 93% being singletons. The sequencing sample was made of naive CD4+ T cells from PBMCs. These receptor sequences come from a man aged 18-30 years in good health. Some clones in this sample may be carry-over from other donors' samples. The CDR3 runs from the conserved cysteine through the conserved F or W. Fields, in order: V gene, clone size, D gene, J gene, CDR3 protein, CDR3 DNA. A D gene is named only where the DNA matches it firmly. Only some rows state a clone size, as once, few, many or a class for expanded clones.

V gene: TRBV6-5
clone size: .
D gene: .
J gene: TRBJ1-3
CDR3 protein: CASSYPAGNTIYF
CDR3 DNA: TGTGCCAGCAGTTACCCCGCCGGAAACACCATATATTTT

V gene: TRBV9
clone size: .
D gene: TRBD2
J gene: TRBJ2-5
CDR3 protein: CASSRLSGRDQTQYF
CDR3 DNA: TGTGCCAGCAGTAGGCTCAGCGGGAGGGACCAGACCCAGTACTTC

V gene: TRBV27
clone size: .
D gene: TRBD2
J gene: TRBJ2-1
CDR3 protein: CASSSGTSGRAYNEQFF
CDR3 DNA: TGTGCCAGCAGTTCCGGGACTAGCGGGAGGGCCTACAATGAGCAGTTCTTC

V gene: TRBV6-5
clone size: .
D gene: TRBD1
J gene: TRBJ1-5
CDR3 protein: CASSYSGQGGQPQHF
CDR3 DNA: TGTGCCAGCAGTTATTCTGGACAGGGGGGTCAGCCCCAGCATTTT

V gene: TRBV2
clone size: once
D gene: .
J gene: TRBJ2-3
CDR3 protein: CASSVGADTQYF
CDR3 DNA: TGTGCCAGCAGTGTGGGGGCAGATACGCAGTATTTT

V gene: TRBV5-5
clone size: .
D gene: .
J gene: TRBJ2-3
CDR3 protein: CASSLGPPPQDTQYF
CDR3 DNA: TGTGCCAGCAGCTTGGGGCCACCACCACAAGATACGCAGTATTTT

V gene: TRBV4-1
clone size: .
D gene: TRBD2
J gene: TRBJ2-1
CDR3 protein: CASSQAGTSYSYNEQFF
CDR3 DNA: TGCGCCAGCAGCCAAGCAGGGACTAGCTACTCCTACAATGAGCAGTTCTTC

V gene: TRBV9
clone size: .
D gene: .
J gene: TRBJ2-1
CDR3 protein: CASSVDSYNEQFF
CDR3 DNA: TGTGCCAGCAGCGTGGACTCCTACAATGAGCAGTTCTTC

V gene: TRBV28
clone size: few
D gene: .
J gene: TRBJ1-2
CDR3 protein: CASSLGGYGYTF
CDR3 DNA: TGTGCCAGCAGTTTAGGAGGGTATGGCTACACCTTC

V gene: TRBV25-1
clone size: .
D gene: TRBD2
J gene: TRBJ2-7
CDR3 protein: CASSVTSGGNGPYEQYF
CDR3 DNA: TGTGCCAGCAGTGTTACTAGCGGTGGGAATGGGCCCTACGAGCAGTACTTC

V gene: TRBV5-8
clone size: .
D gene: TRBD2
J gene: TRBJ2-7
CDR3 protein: CASSRKTSGRFHEQYF
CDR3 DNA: TGTGCCAGCAGCCGGAAGACTAGCGGGAGGTTCCACGAGCAGTACTTC

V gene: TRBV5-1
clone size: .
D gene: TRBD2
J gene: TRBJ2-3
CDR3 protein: CASSANSGKYTDTQYF
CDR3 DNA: TGCGCCAGCAGCGCCAATAGCGGGAAATATACAGATACGCAGTATTTT

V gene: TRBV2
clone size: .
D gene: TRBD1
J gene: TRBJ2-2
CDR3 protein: CASSRTGCGRGELFF
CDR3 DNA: TGTGCCAGCAGTAGGACAGGGTGTGGACGCGGGGAGCTGTTTTTT

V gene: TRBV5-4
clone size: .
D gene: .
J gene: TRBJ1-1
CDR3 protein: CASSFSYDTEAFF
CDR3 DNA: TGTGCCAGCAGCTTCTCCTATGACACTGAAGCTTTCTTT

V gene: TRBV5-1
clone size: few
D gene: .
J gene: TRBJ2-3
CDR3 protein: CASSFQGGTDTQYF
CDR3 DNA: TGCGCCAGCAGCTTCCAGGGAGGCACAGATACGCAGTATTTT

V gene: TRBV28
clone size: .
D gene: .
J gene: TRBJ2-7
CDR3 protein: CASSLNEQYF
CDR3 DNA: TGTGCCAGCAGTTTGAACGAGCAGTACTTC

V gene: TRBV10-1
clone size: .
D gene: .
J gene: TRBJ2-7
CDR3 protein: CADSLAPPPDQTSYEQYF
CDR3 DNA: TGCGCCGACAGCCTAGCCCCGCCGCCAGACCAAACTTCCTACGAGCAGTACTTC

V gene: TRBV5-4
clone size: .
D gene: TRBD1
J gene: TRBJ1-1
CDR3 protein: CASSPGTATEAFF
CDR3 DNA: TGTGCCAGCAGCCCAGGGACAGCGACTGAAGCTTTCTTT

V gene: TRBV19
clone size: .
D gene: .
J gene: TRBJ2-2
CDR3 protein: CASARGTNTGELFF
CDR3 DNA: TGTGCCAGTGCCCGCGGGACGAACACCGGGGAGCTGTTTTTT

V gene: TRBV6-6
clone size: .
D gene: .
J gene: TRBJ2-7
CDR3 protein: CASTPGVSAVYEQYF
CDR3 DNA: TGTGCCAGCACCCCCGGCGTTAGTGCGGTTTACGAGCAGTACTTC

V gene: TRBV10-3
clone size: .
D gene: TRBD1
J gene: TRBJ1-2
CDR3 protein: CAISATGADGYTF
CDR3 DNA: TGTGCCATCAGCGCGACAGGGGCGGATGGCTACACCTTC

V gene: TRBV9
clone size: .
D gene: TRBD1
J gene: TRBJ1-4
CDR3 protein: CASSRDSLNEKLFF
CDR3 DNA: TGTGCCAGCAGTCGGGACAGCCTGAATGAAAAACTGTTTTTT